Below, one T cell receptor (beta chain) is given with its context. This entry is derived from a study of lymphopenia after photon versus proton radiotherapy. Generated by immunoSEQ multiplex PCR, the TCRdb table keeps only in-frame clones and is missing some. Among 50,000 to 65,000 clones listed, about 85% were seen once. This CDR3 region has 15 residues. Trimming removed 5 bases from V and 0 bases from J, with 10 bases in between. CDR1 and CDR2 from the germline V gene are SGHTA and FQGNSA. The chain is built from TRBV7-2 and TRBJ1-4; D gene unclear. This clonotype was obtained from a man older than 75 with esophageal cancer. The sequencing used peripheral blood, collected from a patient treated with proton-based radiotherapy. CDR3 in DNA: TGTGCCAGCAGCCCCGACATTACAACTAATGAAAAACTGTTTTTT. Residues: CASSPDITTNEKLFF.